A selection of T cell receptor beta chains follows, all from one sample in a study of response to subunit inactivated influenza vaccine. TCRdb re-called the RT-PCR reads with MiXCR, one entry per CDR3 protein. The sample contains roughly 790,000 distinct CDR3 sequences, 21% of which appear only once. This material consisted of PBMCs from blood, taken around 5 days after vaccination. The receptors were sampled from a man aged 50 or older who received an inactivated influenza vaccine. The CDR3 runs from the conserved cysteine through the conserved F or W. A D gene is named only where the DNA matches it firmly. Expanded clones get a size class; other rows say once, few or many, or leave the size out.

size,J,V,D,CDR3,DNA
.,TRBJ2-3,TRBV20-1,TRBD1,CSANKQGSLDTQYF,TGCAGTGCTAACAAACAGGGGTCCCTTGATACGCAGTATTTT
.,TRBJ2-7,TRBV15,.,CATSSGRGIRLYEQYF,TGTGCCACCAGCAGTGGTCGCGGGATCCGCCTTTACGAGCAGTACTTC
few,TRBJ1-2,TRBV30,.,CAWTAVGGRWSGYTF,TGTGCCTGGACCGCTGTTGGGGGGAGATGGTCAGGCTACACCTTC
.,TRBJ2-5,TRBV5-4,TRBD2,CASSSPRSGGMETQYF,TGTGCCAGCAGCTCCCCTCGGAGCGGGGGGATGGAGACCCAGTACTTC
.,TRBJ2-1,TRBV11-2,.,CASSLGRGTVVSSYNEQFF,TGTGCCAGCAGCTTAGGAAGGGGCACAGTAGTGAGCTCCTACAATGAGCAGTTCTTC
.,TRBJ1-5,TRBV15,.,CATSREPYSNQPQHF,TGTGCCACCAGCAGAGAACCTTATAGCAATCAGCCCCAGCATTTT
many,TRBJ2-1,TRBV9,.,CASSGTTGHGYNEQFF,TGTGCCAGCAGCGGGACGACAGGTCACGGCTACAATGAGCAGTTCTTC
many,TRBJ2-7,TRBV10-3,.,CAISGSANYEQYF,TGTGCCATCAGTGGGTCGGCAAACTACGAGCAGTACTTC
many,TRBJ1-1,TRBV28,.,CASNRPGTEAFF,TGTGCCAGCAATCGGCCCGGGACTGAAGCTTTCTTT
.,TRBJ2-1,TRBV6-5,TRBD2,CASSYSGLAERYNEQFF,TGTGCCAGCAGTTACTCCGGACTAGCGGAAAGATACAATGAGCAGTTCTTC
.,TRBJ2-3,TRBV4-3,.,CASSQDRGVGTDTQYF,TGCGCCAGCAGCCAAGATCGAGGTGTCGGCACAGATACGCAGTATTTT
.,TRBJ2-3,TRBV10-1,TRBD2,CASSECSGGLDTQYF,TGCGCCAGCAGTGAGTGTAGCGGGGGTTTAGATACGCAGTATTTT
.,TRBJ2-2,TRBV12-3/TRBV12-4,TRBD1,CASSSGGTGMFTGELFF,TGTGCCAGCAGTTCCGGTGGGACAGGAATGTTCACCGGGGAGCTGTTTTTT
once,TRBJ2-7,TRBV6-1,.,CASEDSPYEQYF,TGTGCCAGCGAAGACAGCCCCTACGAGCAGTACTTC
.,TRBJ2-5,TRBV20-1,.,CSASMDQETQYF,TGCAGTGCTAGCATGGATCAAGAGACCCAGTACTTC
few,TRBJ2-3,TRBV7-2,.,CASSLFPEVLTDTQYF,TGTGCCAGCAGCTTATTTCCTGAAGTCCTGACAGATACGCAGTATTTT
.,TRBJ2-7,TRBV4-3,.,CASSRKLVSDEQYF,TGCGCCAGCAGCCGAAAACTAGTATCCGACGAGCAGTACTTC
.,TRBJ2-3,TRBV7-2,TRBD2,CASSSGLARGTDTQYF,TGTGCCAGCAGCAGTGGACTAGCGCGGGGCACAGATACGCAGTATTTT
.,TRBJ1-1,TRBV5-5,.,CASSSDTMNTEAFF,TGTGCCAGCAGCTCGGACACGATGAACACTGAAGCTTTCTTT
.,TRBJ1-1,TRBV3-1,.,CASSRTTGNTEAFF,TGTGCCAGCAGCCGGACGACAGGGAACACTGAAGCTTTCTTT
few,TRBJ2-1,TRBV20-1,.,CSARVIKQGIEQFF,TGCAGTGCTAGAGTTATTAAACAGGGTATTGAGCAGTTCTTC
.,TRBJ2-7,TRBV10-3,.,CAITPGPGGEQYF,TGTGCCATCACTCCGGGACCAGGAGGAGAGCAGTACTTC
few,TRBJ2-7,TRBV4-3,.,CASSRESYYSYEQYF,TGCGCCAGCAGCCGTGAGAGTTATTACTCCTACGAGCAGTACTTC
few,TRBJ2-5,TRBV12-3/TRBV12-4,.,CASSPRDRETQYF,TGTGCCAGCAGTCCGCGAGACAGGGAGACCCAGTACTTC
.,TRBJ2-1,TRBV7-8,.,CASSLARGSKFF,TGTGCCAGCAGCTTAGCGAGGGGGTCAAAGTTCTTC
many,TRBJ1-1,TRBV29-1,TRBD1,CSVGDRGGVTEAFF,TGCAGCGTTGGCGACAGGGGGGGAGTCACTGAAGCTTTCTTT
.,TRBJ2-7,TRBV4-3,.,CASSHPRSGEQYF,TGCGCCAGCAGCCATCCTAGGTCGGGCGAGCAGTACTTC
.,TRBJ1-4,TRBV20-1,.,CSAKDGTINEKLFF,TGCAGTGCCAAGGACGGGACCATTAATGAAAAACTGTTTTTT
once,TRBJ2-5,TRBV6-5,.,CASSYGSGRAETQYF,TGTGCCAGCAGTTACGGGTCTGGAAGAGCAGAGACCCAGTACTTC
many,TRBJ2-6,TRBV7-2,.,CASSSHIASGANVLTF,TGTGCCAGCAGCTCCCATATAGCCTCTGGGGCCAACGTCCTGACTTTC
.,TRBJ2-1,TRBV20-1,TRBD2,CSARLAYTNEQFF,TGCAGTGCCCGACTAGCTTATACGAATGAGCAGTTCTTC
many,TRBJ2-1,TRBV20-1,.,CSASSGWGSRSYNEQFF,TGCAGTGCTAGTTCGGGGTGGGGTTCTCGCTCCTACAATGAGCAGTTCTTC
few,TRBJ2-5,TRBV20-1,TRBD1,CSARDLGQGALETQYF,TGCAGTGCTAGAGATCTAGGGCAGGGGGCCTTGGAGACCCAGTACTTC
.,TRBJ1-1,TRBV5-1,TRBD1,CASSLPGGNGEAFF,TGCGCCAGCAGCTTGCCAGGGGGCAACGGTGAAGCTTTCTTT
.,TRBJ2-5,TRBV20-1,.,CSAQGRGGIQETQYF,TGCAGTGCTCAAGGGCGGGGCGGGATACAAGAGACCCAGTACTTC
.,TRBJ2-2,TRBV6-1,TRBD1,CASSPTTGGLTGELFF,TGTGCCAGCAGCCCCACGACAGGGGGGTTAACCGGGGAGCTGTTTTTT
.,TRBJ2-1,TRBV4-3,.,CASSQVMVRGFHNEQFF,TGCGCCAGCAGCCAAGTAATGGTCAGGGGATTCCACAATGAGCAGTTCTTC
.,TRBJ2-5,TRBV15,.,CATSRVSGRETQYF,TGTGCCACCAGCAGAGTCAGTGGCCGTGAGACCCAGTACTTC
.,TRBJ1-5,TRBV12-3/TRBV12-4,.,CASRPMGNQPQHF,TGTGCCAGCAGGCCCATGGGGAATCAGCCCCAGCATTTT
.,TRBJ2-1,TRBV20-1,.,CSARHFSGPYNEQFF,TGCAGTGCTAGGCACTTTTCGGGGCCTTACAATGAGCAGTTCTTC
few,TRBJ2-7,TRBV20-1,.,CSALGGGATSHGEQYF,TGCAGTGCCCTAGGGGGCGGGGCGACTTCGCACGGCGAGCAGTACTTC
.,TRBJ2-4,TRBV20-1,.,CSARTRNIQYF,TGCAGTGCTAGGACACGAAACATTCAGTACTTC
few,TRBJ2-3,TRBV12-3/TRBV12-4,.,CASTQDGSTDTQYF,TGTGCCAGCACCCAGGACGGCTCCACAGATACGCAGTATTTT
.,TRBJ1-3,TRBV9,.,CASSSRQSPGNTIYF,TGTGCCAGCAGCTCCCGACAGTCCCCTGGAAACACCATATATTTT
.,TRBJ2-7,TRBV5-4,.,CASSRNAYEQYF,TGTGCCAGCAGCCGGAACGCCTACGAGCAGTACTTC
few,TRBJ1-1,TRBV9,TRBD1,CASSTQTGLGGTEAFF,TGTGCCAGCAGCACCCAGACAGGGCTAGGGGGAACTGAAGCTTTCTTT
.,TRBJ2-1,TRBV9,TRBD2,CASSKGTSEGAEQFF,TGTGCCAGCAGCAAGGGGACTAGCGAGGGGGCTGAGCAGTTCTTC
many,TRBJ2-1,TRBV7-7,TRBD2,CASSPSGTSAYNEQFF,TGTGCTAGCAGCCCATCCGGGACTAGCGCTTACAATGAGCAGTTCTTC
.,TRBJ2-1,TRBV27,.,CASSFMGSYNEQFF,TGTGCCAGCAGTTTTATGGGCTCCTACAATGAGCAGTTCTTC
.,TRBJ2-2,TRBV4-2,.,CASSQRENTGELFF,TGTGCCAGCAGCCAGAGGGAAAACACCGGGGAGCTGTTTTTT
few,TRBJ2-7,TRBV6-1,TRBD2,CASSPSGTSGSYEQYF,TGTGCCAGCAGTCCCTCCGGGACTAGCGGATCCTACGAGCAGTACTTC
.,TRBJ1-5,TRBV7-2,TRBD1,CASSSTGTGGGQPQHF,TGTGCCAGCAGCTCGACCGGGACAGGGGGCGGTCAGCCCCAGCATTTT
.,TRBJ2-1,TRBV10-3,.,CAISEIGRISYNEQFF,TGTGCCATCAGCGAAATTGGACGAATATCCTACAATGAGCAGTTCTTC
.,TRBJ2-7,TRBV20-1,.,CSARDLLGQGSYEQYF,TGCAGTGCTAGAGATCTTTTGGGCCAGGGGTCCTACGAGCAGTACTTC